This T cell receptor (beta chain) was found in a study of PD-1 blockade in classical Hodgkin lymphoma. The assay was immunoSEQ multiplex PCR, and TCRdb's table has in-frame clones only and misses some. The sample has tens of thousands of clones, around 90% seen once. Regarding time point: newly diagnosed, previously untreated cHL patient sample. Researchers report purifying CD4+ T cells from thawed PBMCs by magnetic negative selection. The study compared against PBMCs from newly diagnosed, untreated classical Hodgkin lymphoma. Study-level points and caveats: Repertoire differences lack defined causes, possibly disease activity or prior therapy. Relative to healthy donors, newly diagnosed patients reportedly had lower baseline TCR diversity, which was reported as lower still in relapsed/refractory patients.

This CDR3 contains 17 residues. Germline-derived CDR1 and CDR2 are SGHTA and FQGNSA. V lost 5 bases to trimming and J lost 6 bases; unmatched junction nucleotides: 8. On this clone itself: No antigen is known for it.

Sequenced material: CD4+ T cells from blood. This TCR was sampled from a human donor with classical Hodgkin lymphoma. The chain recombines TRBV7-2 with TRBJ2-3; 16 nucleotides line up with TRBD2. The CDR3 protein is CASSVSGTSGRADTQYF. CDR3 nucleotides: TGTGCCAGCAGCGTCTCCGGGACTAGCGGGAGGGCGGATACGCAGTATTTT. Using reference TRBV7-2 and TRBJ2-3 for the parts outside the CDR3, the full variable domain is GAGVSQSPSNKVTEKGKDVELRCDPISGHTALYWYRQSLGQGLEFLIYFQGNSAPDKSGLPSDRFSAERTGGSVSTLTIQRTQQEDSAVYLCASSVSGTSGRADTQYFGPGTRLTVL.